One sample yielded the 15 T cell receptor beta chains listed below, sequenced in a study of cytotoxic CD8 clonotypes in ibrutinib-treated CLL. Only in-frame clones appear in the TCRdb table, and some are missing; sequencing was by immunoSEQ multiplex PCR. The data show some 200,000 clones, approximately 79% seen once. Sequencing used PBMCs, obtained after 12 months of ibrutinib treatment. The receptors shown here come from a human donor with chronic lymphocytic leukemia.

The chain uses TRBV29-1 and TRBJ2-3, with D perhaps TRBD2 (7 bases). The V gene's germline CDR1 is SQVTM and CDR2 ANQGSEA. V was clipped by 8 bases and J by 4 bases, with 25 bases between them. CDR3 length equals 16 residues. The CDR3 DNA follows: TGCAGCCCAACCGTAGGGGGGGTAGCCCCCCCAGATACGCAGTATTTT. This gives the protein CSPTVGGVAPPDTQYF.

The rearrangement joins TRBV4-1 to TRBJ1-5; 9 bases map to TRBD1. V was pared by 0 bases and J by 0 bases, with 6 bases of the junction left unmatched. CDR1 and CDR2 from the germline V gene are MGHRA and YSYEKL. The CDR3 spans 18 residues. The CDR3, as DNA: TGCGCCAGCAGCCAAGACACAGGGGGCGGAAGTAGCAATCAGCCCCAGCATTTT. Its translation is CASSQDTGGGSSNQPQHF.

V and J are TRBV7-8 and TRBJ2-6; D could derive from TRBD1 or TRBD2 (5 bases each). Germline V gives CDR1 SGHVS, CDR2 FQNEAQ. There are 17 residues in the CDR3. Trimming removed 1 base from V and 2 bases from J, with 12 bases in between. CDR3 region: CASSLVPGPAGANVLTF. In DNA form, the CDR3 reads TGTGCCAGCAGCTTAGTGCCGGGACCAGCTGGGGCCAACGTCCTGACTTTC.

The chain is built from TRBV30 and TRBJ1-5; D remains unclear. Trimming removed 1 base from V and 7 bases from J, with 8 bases in between. This CDR3 has 12 residues. Germline V gene data show CDR1 as GTSNPN and CDR2 as SVGIG (reference sequence). CDR3 sequence reads: CAWSALNQPQHF. In DNA, the CDR3 is TGTGCCTGGAGTGCCCTTAACCAGCCCCAGCATTTT.

This sequence joins TRBV28 and TRBJ1-2, with TRBD1 as a possible D gene (6 bases). This CDR3 has 13 amino acids. Trimming removed 2 bases from V and 7 bases from J, with 11 bases in between. The germline gives CDR1 MDHEN, CDR2 SYDVKM. The CDR3 spells CASSLMGAGGYTF. The CDR3 nucleotides read TGTGCCAGCAGTTTAATGGGGGCGGGTGGCTACACCTTC.

This rearrangement joins TRBV7-8 to TRBJ2-7; D might be TRBD1 or TRBD2, each matching 5 bases. The CDR3 has 13 amino acids. Germline CDR1 and CDR2: SGHVS and FQNEAQ. V was clipped by 5 bases and J by 4 bases, with 12 bases between them. The CDR3 region has the DNA TGTGCCAGCAGCCGCACAGAGGGGTACGAGCAGTACTTC. This gives the protein CASSRTEGYEQYF.

The chain combines TRBV4-1 with TRBJ2-3, with D perhaps TRBD2 (5 bases). Trimming removed 0 bases at V and 1 base at J, with 17 bases between. The CDR3 is 18 residues long. From germline, CDR1 is MGHRA and CDR2 YSYEKL. The CDR3 DNA reads TGCGCCAGCAGCCAAGAAGCAGGCCCGCTGAGGGGCACAGATACGCAGTATTTT. Translating it yields CASSQEAGPLRGTDTQYF.

The sample holds many counts of this clone. The V call is TRBV7-9, the J call TRBJ2-7; 12 nucleotides line up with TRBD1. After removal of 5 bases from V and 5 bases from J, the junction contained 4 bases not matched to a gene. Per germline, CDR1 SEHNR and CDR2 FQNEAQ (reference sequence). The CDR3 length is 14 residues. The CDR3 DNA reads as TGTGCCAGCAGCACGCGGGACAGGGGGCACGAGCAGTACTTC. Protein: CASSTRDRGHEQYF.

V usage is TRBV28 and J usage is TRBJ2-1; unclear D gene. The V end was cut by 2 bases, the J end by 8 bases, with 25 bases between. CDR3 length: 18 amino acids. Germline values: CDR1 MDHEN, CDR2 SYDVKM. The CDR3 DNA sequence: TGTGCCAGCAGTTTAGAGTTAGAAAGGCCCCAATCCGGCGATGAGCAGTTCTTC. Its translation is CASSLELERPQSGDEQFF.

The chain is built from TRBV5-6 and TRBJ1-2, with no clear D. Germline values: CDR1 SGHDT, CDR2 YYEEEE. The CDR3 covers 14 residues. V was clipped by 6 bases and J by 5 bases, with 17 bases between them. Written as DNA, the CDR3 is TGTGCCAGCACCCGGGGAGGGCTACAGTATGGCTACACCTTC. It translates to CASTRGGLQYGYTF. Variable domain in full (rest from reference TRBV5-6 and TRBJ1-2): DAGVTQSPTHLIKTRGQQVTLRCSPKSGHDTVSWYQQALGQGPQFIFQYYEEEERQRGNFPDRFSGHQFPNYSSELNVNALLLGDSALYLCASTRGGLQYGYTFGSGTRLTVV.

This clone was observed a handful of times. J is TRBJ2-5 and V is TRBV5-1, with D unresolved. Trimming removed 0 bases from V and 5 bases from J, with 11 bases in between. The CDR3 has 14 residues. CDR1 is SGHRS, CDR2 YFSETQ, per germline. The CDR3 DNA is TGCGCCAGCAGCTTGGCCGGCAGGTCCGAGACCCAGTACTTC. Translating gives CASSLAGRSETQYF.

V gene TRBV6-5 combines with J gene TRBJ2-3, with D unresolved. Germline-derived CDR1 and CDR2 are MNHEY and SVGAGI. CDR3 length equals 14 residues. V shed 0 bases and J shed 5 bases, with 9 bases lying between them. CDR3 residues: CASSYSGFRDTQYF. CDR3 bases: TGTGCCAGCAGTTACTCCGGGTTCAGAGATACGCAGTATTTT.

A note on this clone: A read error may produce the germline difference seen at one junction end. This sequence joins TRBV19 and TRBJ2-2, with D perhaps being TRBD1 or TRBD2 (5 bases each). CDR3 length: 14 amino acids. From germline, CDR1 is LNHDA and CDR2 SQIVND (reference sequence). DNA for the CDR3: TGTGCAAGTACCGGGGACCTCTGGGGCGGGGAGCTGTTTTTT. This encodes CASTGDLWGGELFF.

This clone has just one count. The V gene is TRBV2, the J gene TRBJ1-1; D gene unclear. V shed 6 bases and J shed 2 bases, with 10 bases lying between them. CDR1 SNHLY and CDR2 FYNNEI come from the germline V gene. There are 13 residues in the CDR3. The CDR3 sequence is CASRLTANTEAFF. CDR3 coding DNA: TGTGCCAGCAGACTGACTGCAAACACTGAAGCTTTCTTT.

The gene calls are TRBV14 and TRBJ2-1, with D tentatively TRBD1 or TRBD2 (5 bases each). CDR3 length equals 19 residues. Germline V gene data show CDR1 as SGHDN and CDR2 as FVKESK. The V gene lost 0 bases and the J gene lost 3 bases, with 21 bases spanning the gap. CDR3 residues: CASSQDRDGEPIDYNEQFF. The DNA of the CDR3 is TGTGCCAGCAGCCAAGATAGGGACGGCGAACCGATCGACTACAATGAGCAGTTCTTC.